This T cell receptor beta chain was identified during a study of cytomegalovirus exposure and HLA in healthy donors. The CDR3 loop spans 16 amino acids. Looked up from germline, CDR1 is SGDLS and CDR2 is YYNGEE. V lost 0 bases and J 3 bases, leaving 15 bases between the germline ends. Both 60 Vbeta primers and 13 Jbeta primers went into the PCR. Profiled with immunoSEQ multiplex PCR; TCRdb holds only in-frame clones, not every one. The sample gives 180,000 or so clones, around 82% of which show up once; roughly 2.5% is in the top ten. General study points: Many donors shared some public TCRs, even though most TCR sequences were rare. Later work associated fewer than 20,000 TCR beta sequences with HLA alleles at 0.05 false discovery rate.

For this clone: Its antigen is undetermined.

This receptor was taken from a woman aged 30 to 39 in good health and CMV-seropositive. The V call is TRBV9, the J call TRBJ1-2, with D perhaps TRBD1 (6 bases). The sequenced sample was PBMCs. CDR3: CASSVVPDSVDYGYTF. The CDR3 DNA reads TGTGCCAGCAGCGTAGTTCCGGACAGCGTTGACTATGGCTACACCTTC.